Listed here is a single T cell receptor (beta chain). Its target is not known. This sample stems from a study of cytomegalovirus exposure and HLA in healthy donors. Study findings and constraints: In vitro, a few CMV-associated chains proved specific for CMV antigens. The investigators catalogued 150 to 200 TCR beta chains as cytomegalovirus-associated. It was reportedly the case that the classifier diagnosed cytomegalovirus status with high specificity and sensitivity.

Generated by immunoSEQ multiplex PCR, the TCRdb table keeps only in-frame clones and is missing some. The sample holds about 180,000 clones; 85% to 90% are singletons and the top ten take 1.4%. Per the germline V gene, CDR1 is SGHRS and CDR2 is YFSETQ. Trimming removed 1 base from V and 5 bases from J, with 15 bases in between. The CDR3 has 15 amino acids. This chain uses TRBV5-1 with TRBJ2-5, with D maybe TRBD2 (6 bases). The sequencing input was PBMCs. The origin of this receptor is a woman in her thirties in good health and CMV-seronegative. CDR3 region: CASSLLEGGKETQYF. CDR3 nucleotide sequence: TGCGCCAGCAGCTTGTTGGAGGGCGGGAAGGAGACCCAGTACTTC.